This TCR beta chain was identified in a study of CD8+ T cells in alopecia areata. This clone was observed a handful of times. Its antigen is still unknown. Other DNA sequences in the sample encode the same CDR3. After isolation, RNA underwent reverse transcription to generate cDNA as the sequencing template. Sequencing used immunoSEQ multiplex PCR; TCRdb keeps in-frame clones, though not all of them. The sample includes more than 200,000 clones, roughly 40% of them seen just once. Study findings and constraints: Sequencing of scalp samples also captures resident alphabeta T cells of normal skin. Among the top 100, expanded CD8+ clones were significantly decreased by tofacitinib, as was scalp clonality.

V lost 3 bases to trimming and J lost 5 bases, with 16 bases between them. From germline, CDR1 is SQVTM and CDR2 ANQGSEA. The CDR3 totals 14 residues. Indicated treatment: oral pan-JAK inhibitor, 5-10 mg twice daily. Source: CD4+ T cells sorted from blood, taken at approximately week 37, from a patient treated with tofacitinib. The origin of this receptor is a human donor with alopecia areata. The gene calls are TRBV29-1 and TRBJ2-5; D is unclear. The CDR3 region has the DNA TGCAGCGTTGATGATAGATTAGTATCGGAGACCCAGTACTTC. The encoded protein is CSVDDRLVSETQYF. Drawing the rest from reference TRBV29-1 and TRBJ2-5, the complete variable domain is SAVISQKPSRDICQRGTSLTIQCQVDSQVTMMFWYRQQPGQSLTLIATANQGSEATYESGFVIDKFPISRPNLTFSTLTVSNMSPEDSSIYLCSVDDRLVSETQYFGPGTRLLVL.